Detailed here is one T cell receptor beta chain. Its matching antigen is unknown. TCRdb reprocessed the 5' RACE reads via MiXCR and lists one record per CDR3 protein. The sample has under 110,000 distinct CDR3 sequences, about a sixth seen once; the top ten hold over 25%. With 0 bases removed from V and 2 bases from J, the gap between germline ends came to 5 bases. Per germline, CDR1 MGHRA and CDR2 YSYEKL. This CDR3 is built from 13 residues. This entry is derived from a study of T-cell memory formation after mild COVID-19. The study's findings and limits: CD4+ contracting clones were mainly CM and EM; CD8+ ones, EMRA.

Source material: PBMCs or a T cell subset sorted from them (not recorded which). This TCR was recovered from an adult woman who had mild COVID-19 (a few samples of this study predate the infection). Cell type and time point are not known. J is TRBJ2-7 and V is TRBV4-1; D ambiguous. The CDR3 here is CASSQEGTYEQYF. CDR3 nucleotides: TGCGCCAGCAGCCAAGAGGGAACCTACGAGCAGTACTTC.